Listed below are T cell receptor beta chains from one sample, sequenced in a study of control samples from healthy donors and cancer patients. The method was immunoSEQ multiplex PCR; TCRdb's version includes in-frame clones alone and lacks a portion of them. The sample has about 78,000 clones; 85% to 90% are singletons. The specimen was blood. These receptors were collected from a woman aged 55-70 years in good health. The conserved cysteine and the conserved F or W are not part of the CDR3 here. Each record gives: J gene, V gene, CDR3 protein.

j_gene: TRBJ2-1; v_gene: TRBV30; CDR3aa: AWSGLAGNEQF
j_gene: TRBJ2-3; v_gene: TRBV2; CDR3aa: ASSETGQGIGTDTQY
j_gene: TRBJ2-2; v_gene: TRBV3-1/TRBV3-2; CDR3aa: ASSPSPRGGGELF
j_gene: TRBJ1-4; v_gene: TRBV4-1; CDR3aa: ASSQEVRGAKLF
j_gene: TRBJ1-1; v_gene: TRBV28; CDR3aa: ASSLAGTGGTEAF
j_gene: TRBJ1-2; v_gene: TRBV19; CDR3aa: ASSVGPGGAYGYT
j_gene: TRBJ1-1; v_gene: TRBV5-8; CDR3aa: ASSAGTGTHRRTEAF
j_gene: TRBJ1-5; v_gene: TRBV19; CDR3aa: ASSIVAGEGQPQH
j_gene: TRBJ2-2; v_gene: TRBV6-6; CDR3aa: ASRNRDTGELF
j_gene: TRBJ1-1; v_gene: TRBV5-1; CDR3aa: ASSLQTMNTEAF
j_gene: TRBJ1-5; v_gene: TRBV5-6; CDR3aa: ASSLDRVRRNQPQH
j_gene: TRBJ1-1; v_gene: TRBV7-9; CDR3aa: ASSLEGRGRA
j_gene: TRBJ1-2; v_gene: TRBV20-1; CDR3aa: SARLGYGYT
j_gene: TRBJ2-5; v_gene: TRBV28; CDR3aa: ASSLGGSSQETQY
j_gene: TRBJ2-5; v_gene: TRBV18; CDR3aa: ASSPGTAQY
j_gene: TRBJ1-1; v_gene: TRBV18; CDR3aa: ASSVDRYTEAF
j_gene: TRBJ2-1; v_gene: TRBV10-2; CDR3aa: ASKPEPGLAGGQF
j_gene: TRBJ2-1; v_gene: TRBV7-7; CDR3aa: ASSRDSYNEQF
j_gene: TRBJ1-2; v_gene: TRBV18; CDR3aa: ASSPEGASGGYT
j_gene: TRBJ2-3; v_gene: TRBV10-3; CDR3aa: AIRAGTSGRMETDTQY
j_gene: TRBJ2-2; v_gene: TRBV11-2; CDR3aa: ASSPVAGGTGELF
j_gene: TRBJ2-5; v_gene: TRBV7-2; CDR3aa: ASSLDGILQETQY
j_gene: TRBJ1-1; v_gene: TRBV5-6; CDR3aa: ASSHTGFLTEAF
j_gene: TRBJ2-1; v_gene: TRBV7-2; CDR3aa: ASSLRAPTSNEQF
j_gene: TRBJ2-2; v_gene: TRBV18; CDR3aa: ASSPPGTANTGELF
j_gene: TRBJ2-2; v_gene: TRBV19; CDR3aa: ARINREEISGPYTGELF
j_gene: TRBJ2-3; v_gene: TRBV5-1; CDR3aa: ASKTTPEGASTDTQY
j_gene: TRBJ1-2; v_gene: TRBV5-1; CDR3aa: ASSLMRTENYGYT
j_gene: TRBJ2-1; v_gene: TRBV21-1; CDR3aa: ASSKGGRRGPDQGSSYNEQF
j_gene: TRBJ2-3; v_gene: TRBV6-5; CDR3aa: ASSYSLSTGDTQY
j_gene: TRBJ1-5; v_gene: TRBV27; CDR3aa: ASSFQGDQPQH
j_gene: TRBJ2-2; v_gene: TRBV9; CDR3aa: ASSAGQGVTGELF